The 9 T cell receptor beta chains presented below share a single source sample, sequenced in a study of blood T cell repertoires in COVID-19. Method: immunoSEQ multiplex PCR; TCRdb's copy keeps in-frame clones and lacks some. The data show fewer than 200,000 clones, approximately 90% seen once. Sequences were obtained from peripheral blood. These receptors all come from a man aged 18 to 30 with COVID-19, enrolled during active disease.

The V gene is TRBV28, the J gene TRBJ2-7; D is perhaps TRBD1 (6 bases). Between the trimmed V and J ends, which lost 7 bases and 3 bases, there was a span of 19 bases. Germline loops: CDR1 MDHEN, CDR2 SYDVKM. This CDR3 is 15 amino acids long. CDR3 loop: CASNPYRGTFYEQYF. The CDR3 coding sequence is TGTGCCAGCAACCCCTATAGGGGGACCTTCTACGAGCAGTACTTC.

J is TRBJ1-2 and V is TRBV2, with a tentative D call TRBD1 (6 bases). Germline lookup yields CDR1 SNHLY and CDR2 FYNNEI. CDR3 length equals 13 residues. Trimming took 6 bases from V and 4 from J, leaving 12 bases between them. CDR3 sequence reads: CASRSDSFYGYTF. The CDR3, as DNA: TGTGCCAGCAGATCGGACAGCTTCTATGGCTACACCTTC.

The chain joins TRBV4-3 to TRBJ2-2; 12 nucleotides agree with TRBD2. Trimming at V came to 0 bases and at J to 2 bases, leaving 13 bases not matched to a gene. The germline V gene has CDR1 LGHNA and CDR2 YSLEER. The CDR3 covers 21 residues. CDR3 loop: CASSQDLWLAGGPSNTGELFF. DNA of the CDR3: TGCGCCAGCAGCCAAGATTTGTGGCTAGCGGGAGGGCCGTCAAACACCGGGGAGCTGTTTTTT.

V usage is TRBV28 and J usage is TRBJ2-1; D call uncertain. Between the trimmed V and J ends, which lost 6 bases and 0 bases, there was a span of 6 bases. Germline loops: CDR1 MDHEN, CDR2 SYDVKM. The CDR3 length is 13 residues. Here the CDR3 reads CASSLSSYNEQFF. The CDR3 DNA sequence: TGTGCCAGCAGCCTCAGCTCCTACAATGAGCAGTTCTTC. Supplemented by reference TRBV28 and TRBJ2-1, the full variable domain reads DVKVTQSSRYLVKRTGEKVFLECVQDMDHENMFWYRQDPGLGLRLIYFSYDVKMKEKGDIPEGYSVSREKKERFSLILESASTNQTSMYLCASSLSSYNEQFFGPGTRLTVL.

A single count supports this clone. The chain combines TRBV28 with TRBJ1-1; 8 nucleotides agree with TRBD1. This CDR3 comprises 15 residues. Germline V gene data show CDR1 as MDHEN and CDR2 as SYDVKM. V gave up 3 bases and J gave up 5 bases; unmatched junction bases: 8. The chain's CDR3 is CASSLSLTGGTEAFF. The CDR3 DNA follows: TGTGCCAGCAGTTTGTCTTTAACAGGGGGAACTGAAGCTTTCTTT.

The DNA for the CDR3 is TGTGCCAGCTCACCCTGGGAAGGGAGGATTCAGTACTTC. It yields the protein CASSPWEGRIQYF. This chain links TRBV18 with TRBJ2-4; tentative D call: TRBD2 (6 bases). The CDR3 totals 13 residues. The germline CDR1 and CDR2 sequences are KGHSH and LQKENI. V lost 3 bases and J lost 10, with 13 bases in between.

This chain uses TRBV3-1 (or the pseudogene TRBV3-2) with TRBJ2-1, with 9 positions matching TRBD2. CDR1 and CDR2 (germline): LGHDT, YNNKEL (reference sequence). The J segment lost 9 bases and the V segment lost 1 base, leaving 4 bases of the junction unmatched. The CDR3 has 14 amino acids. The CDR3 region has the DNA TGTGCCAGCAGCCAAGTGCGCGGGAGGGGTGAGCAGTTCTTC. Protein sequence: CASSQVRGRGEQFF.

This chain uses TRBV28 with TRBJ1-1; D not certain. V lost 5 bases and J lost 1, with 20 bases in between. The CDR3 runs to 17 residues. CDR1 and CDR2 from the germline V gene are MDHEN and SYDVKM. In nucleotides, the CDR3 is TGTGCCAGCAGTGTTCTTTACGGGAGCCACTCGAACACTGAAGCTTTCTTT. It encodes CASSVLYGSHSNTEAFF.

The V and J genes are TRBV5-5 and TRBJ2-7; 8 bases are a match to TRBD1. This CDR3 has 16 amino acids. J lost 4 bases, V lost 4 bases, and 13 bases had no gene match. Germline V gene lookup returns CDR1 SGHKS and CDR2 YYEKEE (reference sequence). This CDR3 reads CASSGDRLGLGYEQYF. For the CDR3, the DNA is TGTGCCAGCAGCGGGGACAGGTTAGGGCTGGGGTACGAGCAGTACTTC.